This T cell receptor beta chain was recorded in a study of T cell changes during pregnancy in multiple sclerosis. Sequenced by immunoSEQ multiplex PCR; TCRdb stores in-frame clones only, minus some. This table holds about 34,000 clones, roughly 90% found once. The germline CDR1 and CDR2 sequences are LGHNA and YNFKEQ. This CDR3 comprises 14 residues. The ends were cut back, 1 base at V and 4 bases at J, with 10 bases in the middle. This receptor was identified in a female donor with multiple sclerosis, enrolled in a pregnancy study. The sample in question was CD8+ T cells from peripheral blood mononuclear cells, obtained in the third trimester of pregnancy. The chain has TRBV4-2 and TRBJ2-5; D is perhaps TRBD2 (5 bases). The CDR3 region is CASSQGASRETQYF. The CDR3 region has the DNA TGTGCCAGCAGCCAAGGGGCTAGCCGAGAGACCCAGTACTTC.